This T cell receptor (beta chain) was recovered during a study of PD-L1 blockade in urothelial cancer. Study information: The patients' atezolizumab therapy, 1,200 mg intravenously every 3 weeks, started at some point between 2014 and 2016. Blood analyses occurred 3 weeks (second dose) and 6 weeks post treatment start.

Trimming left V 5 bases short and J 9 bases short, with 16 bases between. Looked up from germline, CDR1 is MNHNS and CDR2 is SASEGT. CDR3 length: 13 amino acids. Only in-frame clones appear in the TCRdb table, and some are missing; sequencing was by immunoSEQ multiplex PCR. This table has under 55,000 clones, under 90% appearing once. The time point is: pretreatment peripheral blood. The source is a man aged 65 to 85 with urothelial cancer. The rearrangement links TRBV6-1 to TRBJ1-1; no reliable D call. The sequencing used PBMCs, collected around atezolizumab (anti-PD-L1) treatment. In DNA, the CDR3 is TGTGCCAGCAGTTATAGGGAGGGTAACCAAGCTTTCTTT. Encoded protein: CASSYREGNQAFF.